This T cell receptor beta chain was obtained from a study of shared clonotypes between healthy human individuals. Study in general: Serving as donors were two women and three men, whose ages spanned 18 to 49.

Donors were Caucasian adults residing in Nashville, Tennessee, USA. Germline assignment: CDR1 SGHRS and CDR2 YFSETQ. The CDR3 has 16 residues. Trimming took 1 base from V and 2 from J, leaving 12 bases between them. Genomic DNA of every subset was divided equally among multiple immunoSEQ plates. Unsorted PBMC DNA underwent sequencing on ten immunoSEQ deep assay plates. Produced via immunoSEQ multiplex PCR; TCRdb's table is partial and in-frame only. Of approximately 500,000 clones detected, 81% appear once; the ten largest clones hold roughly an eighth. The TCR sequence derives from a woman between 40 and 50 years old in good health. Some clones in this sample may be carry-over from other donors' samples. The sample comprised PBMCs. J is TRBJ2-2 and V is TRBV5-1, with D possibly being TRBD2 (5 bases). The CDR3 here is CASSLRGGPNTGELFF. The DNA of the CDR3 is TGCGCCAGCAGCTTGCGGGGTGGCCCCAACACCGGGGAGCTGTTTTTT.